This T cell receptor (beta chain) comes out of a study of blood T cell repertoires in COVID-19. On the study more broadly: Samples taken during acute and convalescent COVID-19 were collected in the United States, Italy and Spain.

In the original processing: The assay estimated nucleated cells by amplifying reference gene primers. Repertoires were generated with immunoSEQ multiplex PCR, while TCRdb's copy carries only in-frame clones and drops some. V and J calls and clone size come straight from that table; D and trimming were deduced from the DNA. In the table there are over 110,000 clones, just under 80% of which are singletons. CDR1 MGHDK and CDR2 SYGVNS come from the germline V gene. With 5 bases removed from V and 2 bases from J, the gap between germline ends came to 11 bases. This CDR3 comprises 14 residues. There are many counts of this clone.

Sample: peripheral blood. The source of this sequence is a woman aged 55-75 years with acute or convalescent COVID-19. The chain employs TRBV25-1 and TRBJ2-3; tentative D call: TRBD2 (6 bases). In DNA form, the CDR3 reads TGTGCCAGCAGTTTAGCGGAGATCACAGATACGCAGTATTTT. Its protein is CASSLAEITDTQYF.